These 19 T cell receptor beta chains came from one sample sequenced in a study of cytomegalovirus exposure and HLA in healthy donors. PCR employed 60 Vbeta and 13 Jbeta primers. Produced via immunoSEQ multiplex PCR; TCRdb's table is partial and in-frame only. The sample comprises about 250,000 clones, 85% of which are singletons, and roughly 0.24% rests with the top ten. Specimen: PBMCs. These receptors were obtained from a girl under 10 years old in good health and CMV-seronegative.

CDR3 nucleotides: TGTGCCAGCAGCTTAGGTGGTAGGACAGGTAACACCGGGGAGCTGTTTTTT. Translation gives CASSLGGRTGNTGELFF. The V gene is TRBV4-2, the J gene TRBJ2-2, with TRBD1 matching 7 bases. V lost 5 bases to trimming and J lost 2 bases; unmatched junction nucleotides: 11. CDR1 and CDR2 from the germline V gene are LGHNA and YNFKEQ. This CDR3 is built from 17 residues.

The sample holds a few counts of this clone. This chain uses TRBV4-1 with TRBJ2-1, with 9 positions matching TRBD1. V was clipped by 8 bases and J by 5 bases; unmatched bases: 4. Per germline, CDR1 MGHRA and CDR2 YSYEKL. The CDR3 runs to 13 residues. CDR3 nucleotide sequence: TGCGCCAGCCAACGGACAGGGGACAATGAGCAGTTCTTC. Its protein product is CASQRTGDNEQFF.

A word on this clone: One end of the junction fails to match germline, which may point to a read error. The chain uses TRBV7-2 and TRBJ2-1; 8 positions match TRBD2. Per germline, CDR1 SGHTA and CDR2 FQGNSA. The CDR3 length is 15 residues. The CDR3 bases are TGTGCCAGCAGCCTAGCAGCGGGAGCCTACAATGAGCAGTTCTTC. Its protein product is CASSLAAGAYNEQFF.

This clone has just one count. V usage is TRBV18 and J usage is TRBJ2-5, with D perhaps TRBD2 (6 bases). Germline CDR1 and CDR2: KGHSH and LQKENI. Trimming cost V 2 bases and J 1 base, with 11 bases left between them. The CDR3 contains 15 residues. The CDR3 protein is CASSPFGGTQETQYF. The CDR3 region has the DNA TGTGCCAGCTCACCATTTGGGGGGACCCAAGAGACCCAGTACTTC. The full variable domain, its missing parts supplied by reference TRBV18 and TRBJ2-5, is NAGVMQNPRHLVRRRGQEARLRCSPMKGHSHVYWYRQLPEEGLKFMVYLQKENIIDESGMPKERFSAEFPKEGPSILRIQQVVRGDSAAYFCASSPFGGTQETQYFGPGTRLLVL.

In its sample, this clone was seen once. V usage is TRBV10-3 and J usage is TRBJ2-1; 9 nucleotides line up with TRBD2. The ends lost 8 bases at V and 5 bases at J; junction bases unmatched: 7. This CDR3 has 14 amino acids. Germline V gene data show CDR1 as ENHRY and CDR2 as SYGVKD. CDR3 region: CAIAPTSGNNEQFF. The CDR3 DNA is TGTGCCATCGCCCCGACTAGCGGTAACAATGAGCAGTTCTTC.

The chain uses TRBV27 and TRBJ1-1; 7 bases match TRBD1. Germline V CDR1 and CDR2: MNHEY, SMNVEV (reference sequence). The CDR3 is 18 residues long. The V gene end was trimmed by 5 bases and the J gene end by 6 bases; junction bases not matched to a gene: 21. As DNA, the CDR3 is TGTGCCAGCAGTCCGCGGAAAAACCCGACAGGGAATGGCGCTGAAGCTTTCTTT. This translates into CASSPRKNPTGNGAEAFF.

CDR3 sequence: CASNDRANTGELFF. The CDR3, as DNA: TGTGCCAGTAATGACAGGGCGAACACCGGGGAGCTGTTTTTT. The rearrangement joins TRBV2 to TRBJ2-2, with 7 bases matching TRBD1. With 9 bases clipped from V and 0 bases from J, the junction kept 4 bases outside the gene matches. The length of the CDR3 is 14 residues. Germline CDR1 SNHLY, CDR2 FYNNEI. Full variable domain (rest looked up from reference TRBV2 and TRBJ2-2): EPEVTQTPSHQVTQMGQEVILRCVPISNHLYFYWYRQILGQKVEFLVSFYNNEISEKSEIFDDQFSVERPDGSNFTLKIRSTKLEDSAMYFCASNDRANTGELFFGEGSRLTVL.

The CDR3 nucleotides are TGTGCCAGCAGTCATACAGGGGGCTCTGGAAACACCATATATTTT. Its protein product is CASSHTGGSGNTIYF. This chain connects TRBV7-3 to TRBJ1-3; TRBD1 aligns across 8 bases. CDR3 length equals 15 residues. V gave up 6 bases and J gave up 0 bases; unmatched junction bases: 4. CDR1 is SGHTA, CDR2 FQGTGA, per germline.

This chain connects TRBV20-1 to TRBJ1-1; 11 bases match TRBD1. Germline CDR1 is DFQATT and CDR2 is SNEGSKA (reference sequence). The CDR3 has 9 amino acids. With 7 bases clipped from V and 14 bases from J, the junction kept 3 bases outside the gene matches. This chain's CDR3 is CSGGQGGFF. The CDR3 DNA is TGCAGTGGGGGACAGGGGGGCTTCTTT.

V and J are TRBV28 and TRBJ2-5; a possible D gene is TRBD2 (5 bases). This CDR3 is built from 12 residues. V lost 6 bases, J lost 7 bases, and 12 bases lay in between. From germline, CDR1 is MDHEN and CDR2 SYDVKM. Written as DNA, the CDR3 is TGTGCCAGCAGCCGGGGAGCCGGGACCCAGTACTTC. Residues: CASSRGAGTQYF.

The chain recombines TRBV7-2 with TRBJ2-7; D gene ambiguous. V lost 3 bases and J 5 bases, leaving 11 bases between the germline ends. This CDR3 region has 13 residues. Germline values: CDR1 SGHTA, CDR2 FQGNSA. The chain's CDR3 is CASSFRPGDEQYF. As DNA, the CDR3 is TGTGCCAGCAGCTTTCGTCCGGGTGACGAGCAGTACTTC.

This chain connects TRBV11-2 to TRBJ2-1, with TRBD2 matching 11 bases. The CDR3 consists of 15 residues. Germline V gives CDR1 SGHAT, CDR2 FQNNGV. V trimming: 5 bases; J trimming: 4 bases; junction bases outside the gene matches: 4. The CDR3 protein is CASSQLAGGYNEQFF. CDR3 nucleotides: TGTGCCAGCAGCCAGCTAGCGGGGGGTTACAATGAGCAGTTCTTC.

V gene TRBV19 combines with J gene TRBJ1-4; D may be TRBD1 (5 bases). V lost 6 bases and J lost 7, with 18 bases in between. Per germline, CDR1 LNHDA and CDR2 SQIVND (reference sequence). The CDR3 has 15 amino acids. This CDR3 reads CASRKLRGLGEKLFF. In nucleotides, the CDR3 is TGTGCCAGTAGAAAGCTCCGGGGACTCGGTGAAAAACTGTTTTTT.

The chain links TRBV5-1 to TRBJ2-1; 7 nucleotides line up with TRBD1. The V gene's germline CDR1 is SGHRS and CDR2 YFSETQ. The CDR3 consists of 16 residues. Trimming at V came to 0 bases and at J to 12 bases, leaving 15 bases not matched to a gene. The CDR3 loop reads CASSLGQGSGFSGQFF. CDR3 nucleotide sequence: TGCGCCAGCAGCTTGGGACAGGGTTCGGGCTTTTCTGGGCAGTTCTTC.

This chain links TRBV19 with TRBJ2-2; 15 positions match TRBD2. Trimming removed 3 bases from V and 5 bases from J; junction bases left unmatched: 4. From germline, CDR1 is LNHDA and CDR2 SQIVND (reference sequence). This CDR3 spans 17 amino acids. CDR3 sequence reads: CASSMGLAGGLTGELFF. CDR3 coding DNA: TGTGCCAGTAGTATGGGACTAGCGGGAGGATTAACCGGGGAGCTGTTTTTT.

The count of this clone is one. As DNA, the CDR3 is TGTGCCATCAGTGCGGAGCAAGCGCAGTACTTC. Translating it yields CAISAEQAQYF. This chain links TRBV10-3 with TRBJ2-7, with D uncertain. V was cut by 4 bases and J by 9 bases, with 10 bases left in between. CDR3 size: 11 residues. Germline CDR1 ENHRY, CDR2 SYGVKD.

J is TRBJ2-7 and V is TRBV29-1, with 8 bases aligning to TRBD1. From germline, CDR1 is SQVTM and CDR2 ANQGSEA. The V gene end was trimmed by 5 bases and the J gene end by 4 bases; junction bases not matched to a gene: 7. The CDR3 spans 13 residues. The CDR3 spells CSVHDRGGYEQYF. The CDR3 DNA reads as TGCAGCGTTCACGACAGGGGAGGATACGAGCAGTACTTC.

The rearrangement joins TRBV4-2 to TRBJ2-5; D is unclear. The CDR3 is made up of 14 amino acids. Trimming removed 2 bases at V and 2 bases at J, with 9 bases between. Germline-derived CDR1 and CDR2 are LGHNA and YNFKEQ. CDR3 in amino acids: CASSQPLEQETQYF. CDR3 sequence (DNA): TGTGCCAGCAGCCAACCTCTAGAGCAAGAGACCCAGTACTTC.

This chain links TRBV6-1 with TRBJ2-5, with 9 nucleotides matching TRBD1. Per germline, CDR1 MNHNS and CDR2 SASEGT. The junction had 1 base not matched to a gene; V was cut back by 1 base and J by 4 bases. This CDR3 spans 14 amino acids. The CDR3 reads CASSEEDRGETQYF. The CDR3 nucleotides are TGTGCCAGCAGTGAAGAGGACAGGGGAGAGACCCAGTACTTC.